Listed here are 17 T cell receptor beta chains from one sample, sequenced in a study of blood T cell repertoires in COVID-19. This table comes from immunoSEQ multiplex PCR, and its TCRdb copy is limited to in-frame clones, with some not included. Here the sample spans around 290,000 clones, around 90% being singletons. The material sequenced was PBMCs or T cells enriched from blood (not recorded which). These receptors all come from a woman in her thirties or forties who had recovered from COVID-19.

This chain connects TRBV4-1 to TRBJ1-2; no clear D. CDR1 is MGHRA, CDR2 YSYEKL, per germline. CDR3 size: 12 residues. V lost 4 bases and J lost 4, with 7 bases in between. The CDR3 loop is CASSPSPYGYTF. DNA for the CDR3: TGCGCCAGCAGCCCCTCCCCCTATGGCTACACCTTC.

The CDR3 nucleotides are TGTGCCAGCAGTTACTCGACAGGGGGGTCCTACGAGCAGTACTTC. Translation: CASSYSTGGSYEQYF. V is TRBV6-5 and J is TRBJ2-7, with 9 bases identical to TRBD1. The CDR3 has 15 amino acids. Germline V gene lookup returns CDR1 MNHEY and CDR2 SVGAGI. The ends lost 0 bases at V and 1 base at J; junction bases unmatched: 1.

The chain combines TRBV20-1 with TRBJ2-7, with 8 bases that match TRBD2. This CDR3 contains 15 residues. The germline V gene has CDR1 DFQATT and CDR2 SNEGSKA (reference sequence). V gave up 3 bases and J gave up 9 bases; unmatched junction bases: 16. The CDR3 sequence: CSASRGGTFQGLQYF. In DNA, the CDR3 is TGCAGTGCTAGTCGCGGGGGGACTTTCCAGGGGTTGCAGTACTTC.

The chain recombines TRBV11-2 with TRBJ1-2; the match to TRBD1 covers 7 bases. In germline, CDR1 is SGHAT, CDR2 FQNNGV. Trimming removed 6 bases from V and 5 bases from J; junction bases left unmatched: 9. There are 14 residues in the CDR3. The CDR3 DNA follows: TGTGCCAGCAGGGGGAACAGGGGATTATATGGCTACACCTTC. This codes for CASRGNRGLYGYTF.

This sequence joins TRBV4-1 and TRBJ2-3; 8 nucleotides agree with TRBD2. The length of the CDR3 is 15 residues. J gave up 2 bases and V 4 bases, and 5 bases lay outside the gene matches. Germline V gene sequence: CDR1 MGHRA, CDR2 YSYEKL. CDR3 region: CASSRAGGDTDTQYF. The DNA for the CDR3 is TGCGCCAGCAGCCGCGCCGGGGGGGACACAGATACGCAGTATTTT.

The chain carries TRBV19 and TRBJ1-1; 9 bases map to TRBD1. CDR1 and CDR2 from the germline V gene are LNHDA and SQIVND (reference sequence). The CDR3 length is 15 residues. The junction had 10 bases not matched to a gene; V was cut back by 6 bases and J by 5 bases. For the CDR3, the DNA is TGTGCCAGTAGAACCACAGGGGGCGGTAAGACTGAAGCTTTCTTT. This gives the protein CASRTTGGGKTEAFF.

The CDR3 DNA sequence: TGTGCCTGGAGTGGCCCGGGTGGGGAGACCCAGTACTTC. The encoded protein is CAWSGPGGETQYF. This chain links TRBV30 with TRBJ2-5, with unresolved D. The CDR3 extends over 13 amino acids. The V end lost 1 base, the J end lost 5 bases, and 11 bases lay between the germline ends. Germline CDR1 reads GTSNPN; CDR2 reads SVGIG (reference sequence).

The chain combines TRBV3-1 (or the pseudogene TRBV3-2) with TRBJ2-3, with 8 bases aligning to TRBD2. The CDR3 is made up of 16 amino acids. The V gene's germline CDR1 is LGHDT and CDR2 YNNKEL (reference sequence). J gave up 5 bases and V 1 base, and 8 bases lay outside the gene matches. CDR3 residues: CASSQGSGGVLDTQYF. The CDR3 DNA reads TGTGCCAGCAGCCAAGGGTCCGGGGGGGTTTTAGATACGCAGTATTTT.

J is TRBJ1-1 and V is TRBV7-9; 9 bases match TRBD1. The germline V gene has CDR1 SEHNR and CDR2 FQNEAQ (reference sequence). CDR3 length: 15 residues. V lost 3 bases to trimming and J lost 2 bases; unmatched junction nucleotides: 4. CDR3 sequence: CASSFGQGRNTEAFF. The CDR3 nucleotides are TGTGCCAGCAGCTTCGGACAGGGGAGAAACACTGAAGCTTTCTTT.

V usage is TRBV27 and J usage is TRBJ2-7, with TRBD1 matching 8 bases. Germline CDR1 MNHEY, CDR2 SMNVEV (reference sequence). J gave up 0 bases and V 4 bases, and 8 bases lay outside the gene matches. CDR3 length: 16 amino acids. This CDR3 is CASSYRRDRPSYEQYF. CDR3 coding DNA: TGTGCCAGCAGTTATCGCCGGGACAGGCCCTCCTACGAGCAGTACTTC.

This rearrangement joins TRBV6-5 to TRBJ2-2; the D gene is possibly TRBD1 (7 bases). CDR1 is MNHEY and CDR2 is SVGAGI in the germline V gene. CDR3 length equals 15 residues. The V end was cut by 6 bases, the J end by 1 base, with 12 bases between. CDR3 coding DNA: TGTGCCAGCAGATCCCAGGGGGGGAACACCGGGGAGCTGTTTTTT. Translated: CASRSQGGNTGELFF.

DNA for the CDR3: TGCGCCAGCAGCTTACAGGAGAGCTATGGCTACACCTTC. This gives the protein CASSLQESYGYTF. V is TRBV5-1 and J is TRBJ1-2, with D perhaps TRBD1 (5 bases). Trimming shortened V by 2 bases and J by 4 bases, and 9 bases separated the two germline ends. This CDR3 is built from 13 residues. The germline CDR1 and CDR2 sequences are SGHRS and YFSETQ.

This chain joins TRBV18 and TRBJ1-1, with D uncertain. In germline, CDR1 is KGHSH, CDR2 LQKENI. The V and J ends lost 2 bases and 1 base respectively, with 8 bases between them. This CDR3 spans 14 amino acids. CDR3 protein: CASSPGLPNTEAFF. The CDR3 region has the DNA TGTGCCAGCTCACCAGGCTTACCGAACACTGAAGCTTTCTTT. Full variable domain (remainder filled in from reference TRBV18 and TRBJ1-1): NAGVMQNPRHLVRRRGQEARLRCSPMKGHSHVYWYRQLPEEGLKFMVYLQKENIIDESGMPKERFSAEFPKEGPSILRIQQVVRGDSAAYFCASSPGLPNTEAFFGQGTRLTVV.

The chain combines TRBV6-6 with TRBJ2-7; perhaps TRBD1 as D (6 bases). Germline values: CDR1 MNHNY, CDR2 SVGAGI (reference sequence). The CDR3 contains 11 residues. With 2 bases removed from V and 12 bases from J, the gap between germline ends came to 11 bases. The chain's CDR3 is CASSYGQSLYF. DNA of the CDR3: TGTGCCAGCAGTTACGGACAGTCGTTGTACTTC.

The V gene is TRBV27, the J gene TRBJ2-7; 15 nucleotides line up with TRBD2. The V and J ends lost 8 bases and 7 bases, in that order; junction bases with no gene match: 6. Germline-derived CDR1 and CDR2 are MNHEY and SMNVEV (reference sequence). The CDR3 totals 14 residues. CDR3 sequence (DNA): TGTGCCAGCCGTGGACTAGCGGGGGGGAGGGAGCAGTACTTC. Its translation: CASRGLAGGREQYF.

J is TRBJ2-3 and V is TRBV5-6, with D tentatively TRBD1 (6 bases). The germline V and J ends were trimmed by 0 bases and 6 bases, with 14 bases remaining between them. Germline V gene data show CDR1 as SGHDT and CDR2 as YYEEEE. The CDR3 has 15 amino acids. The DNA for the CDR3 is TGTGCCAGCAGCTTGGCAGGGGTTATTTCGGATACGCAGTATTTT. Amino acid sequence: CASSLAGVISDTQYF.

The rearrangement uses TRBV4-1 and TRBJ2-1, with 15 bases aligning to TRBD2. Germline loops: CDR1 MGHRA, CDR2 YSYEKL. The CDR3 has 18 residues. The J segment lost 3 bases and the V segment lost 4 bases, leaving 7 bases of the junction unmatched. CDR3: CASSLRTSGRALYNEQFF. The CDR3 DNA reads TGCGCCAGCAGCCTTCGGACTAGCGGGAGGGCCCTCTACAATGAGCAGTTCTTC.